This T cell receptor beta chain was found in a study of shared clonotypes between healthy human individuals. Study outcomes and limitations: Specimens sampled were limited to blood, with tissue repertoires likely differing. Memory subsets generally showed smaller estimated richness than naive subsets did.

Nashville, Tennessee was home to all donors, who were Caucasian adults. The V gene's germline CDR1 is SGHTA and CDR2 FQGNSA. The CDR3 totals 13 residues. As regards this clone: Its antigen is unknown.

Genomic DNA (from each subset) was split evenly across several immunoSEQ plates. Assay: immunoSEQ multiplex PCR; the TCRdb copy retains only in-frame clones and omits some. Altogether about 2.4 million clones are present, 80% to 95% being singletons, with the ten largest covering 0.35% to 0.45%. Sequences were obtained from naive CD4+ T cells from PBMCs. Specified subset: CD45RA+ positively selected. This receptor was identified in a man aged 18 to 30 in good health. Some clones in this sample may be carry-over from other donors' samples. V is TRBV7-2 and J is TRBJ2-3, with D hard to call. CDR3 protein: CANSVVWTDTQYF. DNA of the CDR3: TGTGCAAACTCAGTAGTTTGGACAGATACGCAGTATTTT.